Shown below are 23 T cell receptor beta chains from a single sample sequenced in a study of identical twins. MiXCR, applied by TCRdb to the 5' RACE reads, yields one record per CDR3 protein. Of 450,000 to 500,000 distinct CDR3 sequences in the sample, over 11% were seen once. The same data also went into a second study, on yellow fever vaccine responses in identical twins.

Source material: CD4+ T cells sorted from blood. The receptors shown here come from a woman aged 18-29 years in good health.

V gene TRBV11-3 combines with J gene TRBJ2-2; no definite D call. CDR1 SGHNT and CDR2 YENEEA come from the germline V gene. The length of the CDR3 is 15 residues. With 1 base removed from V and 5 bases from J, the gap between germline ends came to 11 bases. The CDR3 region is CASSLGIGRTGELFF. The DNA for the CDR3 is TGTGCCAGCAGCTTAGGTATAGGTCGGACCGGGGAGCTGTTTTTT.

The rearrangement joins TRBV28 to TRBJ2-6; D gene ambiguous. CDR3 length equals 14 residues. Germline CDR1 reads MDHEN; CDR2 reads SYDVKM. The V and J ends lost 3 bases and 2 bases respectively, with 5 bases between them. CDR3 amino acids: CASSFVPGANVLTF. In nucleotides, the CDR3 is TGTGCCAGCAGTTTTGTTCCTGGGGCCAACGTCCTGACTTTC.

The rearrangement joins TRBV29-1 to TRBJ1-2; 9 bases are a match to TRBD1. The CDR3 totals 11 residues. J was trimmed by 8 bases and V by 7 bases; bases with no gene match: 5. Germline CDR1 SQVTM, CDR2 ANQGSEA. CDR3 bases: TGCAGCGCACAGGGGGCGGGGGGCTACACCTTC. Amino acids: CSAQGAGGYTF. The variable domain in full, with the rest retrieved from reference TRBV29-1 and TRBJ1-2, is SAVISQKPSRDICQRGTSLTIQCQVDSQVTMMFWYRQQPGQSLTLIATANQGSEATYESGFVIDKFPISRPNLTFSTLTVSNMSPEDSSIYLCSAQGAGGYTFGSGTRLTVV.

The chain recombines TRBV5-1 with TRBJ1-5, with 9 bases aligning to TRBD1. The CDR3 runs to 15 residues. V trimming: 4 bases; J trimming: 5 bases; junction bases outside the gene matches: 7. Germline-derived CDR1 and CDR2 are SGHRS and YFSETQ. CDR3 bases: TGCGCCAGCAGCGGCGGGACAGGGAAGGATCAGCCCCAGCATTTT. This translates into CASSGGTGKDQPQHF.

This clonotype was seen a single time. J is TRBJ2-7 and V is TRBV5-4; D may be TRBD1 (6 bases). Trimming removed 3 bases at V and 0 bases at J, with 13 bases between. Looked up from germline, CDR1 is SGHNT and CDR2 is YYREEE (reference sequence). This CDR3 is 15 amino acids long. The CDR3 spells CASSYEQGSSYEQYF. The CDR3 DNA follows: TGTGCCAGCAGCTACGAACAGGGAAGCTCCTACGAGCAGTACTTC. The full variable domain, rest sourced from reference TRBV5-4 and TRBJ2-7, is ETGVTQSPTHLIKTRGQQVTLRCSSQSGHNTVSWYQQALGQGPQFIFQYYREEENGRGNFPPRFSGLQFPNYSSELNVNALELDDSALYLCASSYEQGSSYEQYFGPGTRLTVT.

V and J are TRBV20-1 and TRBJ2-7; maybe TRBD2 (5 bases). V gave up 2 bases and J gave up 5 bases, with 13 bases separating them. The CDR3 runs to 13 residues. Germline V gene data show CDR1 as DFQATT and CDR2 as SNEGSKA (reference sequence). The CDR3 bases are TGCAGTGCTAGAAGTGGGAGTATCGACGAGCAGTACTTC. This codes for CSARSGSIDEQYF.

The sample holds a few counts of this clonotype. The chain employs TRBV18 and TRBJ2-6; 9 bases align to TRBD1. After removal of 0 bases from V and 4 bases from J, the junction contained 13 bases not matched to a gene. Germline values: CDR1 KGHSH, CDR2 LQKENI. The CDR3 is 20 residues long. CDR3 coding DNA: TGTGCCAGCTCACCACCGCTTTTGAGGGACAGGGCCCTCGGGGCCAACGTCCTGACTTTC. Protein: CASSPPLLRDRALGANVLTF.

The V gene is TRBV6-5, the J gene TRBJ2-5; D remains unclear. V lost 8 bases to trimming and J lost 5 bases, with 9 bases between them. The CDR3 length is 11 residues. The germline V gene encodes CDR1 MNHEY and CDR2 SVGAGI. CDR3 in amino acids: CASQIEETQYF. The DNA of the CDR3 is TGTGCCAGCCAGATCGAGGAGACCCAGTACTTC.

The CDR3 region has the DNA TGTGCTAGTGGTTCCGGGACAGGGGACACTGAAGCTTTCTTT. Protein sequence: CASGSGTGDTEAFF. V is TRBV12-5 and J is TRBJ1-1; 10 nucleotides line up with TRBD1. CDR1 is LGHNT, CDR2 FRNRAP, per germline. The CDR3 spans 14 residues. V gave up 4 bases and J gave up 3 bases; unmatched junction bases: 2.

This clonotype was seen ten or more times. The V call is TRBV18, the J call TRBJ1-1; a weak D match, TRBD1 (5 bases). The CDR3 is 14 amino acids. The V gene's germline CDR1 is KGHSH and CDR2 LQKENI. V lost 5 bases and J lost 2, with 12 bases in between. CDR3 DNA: TGTGCCAGCTCAGGGATAGGGGTTAACACTGAAGCTTTCTTT. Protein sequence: CASSGIGVNTEAFF.

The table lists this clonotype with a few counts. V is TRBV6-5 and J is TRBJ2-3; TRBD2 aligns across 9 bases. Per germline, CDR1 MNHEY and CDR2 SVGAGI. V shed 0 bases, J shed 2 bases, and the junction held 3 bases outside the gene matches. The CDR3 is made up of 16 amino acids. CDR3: CASSYSQRGDTDTQYF. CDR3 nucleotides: TGTGCCAGCAGTTACTCGCAGCGGGGGGACACAGATACGCAGTATTTT.

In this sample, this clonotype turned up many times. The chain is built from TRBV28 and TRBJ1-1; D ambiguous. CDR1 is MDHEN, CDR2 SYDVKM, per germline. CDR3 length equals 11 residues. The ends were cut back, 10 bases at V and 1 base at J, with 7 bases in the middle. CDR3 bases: TGTGCCACCGATAGGAACACTGAAGCTTTCTTT. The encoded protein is CATDRNTEAFF.

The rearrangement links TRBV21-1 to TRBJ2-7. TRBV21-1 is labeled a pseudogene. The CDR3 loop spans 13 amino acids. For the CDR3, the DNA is TGTGCCAGCAAAGAAAGCAAAGCTTACGAGCAGTACTTC. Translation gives CASKESKAYEQYF.

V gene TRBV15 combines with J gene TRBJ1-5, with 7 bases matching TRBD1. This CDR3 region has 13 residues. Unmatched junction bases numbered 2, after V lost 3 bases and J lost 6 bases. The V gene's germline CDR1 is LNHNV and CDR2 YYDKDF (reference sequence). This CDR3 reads CATSSAGGQPQHF. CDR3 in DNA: TGTGCCACCAGCAGTGCAGGGGGTCAGCCCCAGCATTTT.

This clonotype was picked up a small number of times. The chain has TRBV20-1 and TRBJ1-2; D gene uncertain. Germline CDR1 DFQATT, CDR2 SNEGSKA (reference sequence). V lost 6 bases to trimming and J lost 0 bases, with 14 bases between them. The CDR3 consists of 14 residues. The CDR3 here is CSAPDRVSNYGYTF. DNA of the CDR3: TGCAGTGCACCCGATCGCGTTTCTAACTATGGCTACACCTTC.

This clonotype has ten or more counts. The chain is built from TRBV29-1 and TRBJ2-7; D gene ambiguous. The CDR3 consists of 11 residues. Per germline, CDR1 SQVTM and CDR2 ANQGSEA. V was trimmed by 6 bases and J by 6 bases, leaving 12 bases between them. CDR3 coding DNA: TGCAGCGTAACTTCCCCGGGCGAGCAGTACTTC. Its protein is CSVTSPGEQYF.

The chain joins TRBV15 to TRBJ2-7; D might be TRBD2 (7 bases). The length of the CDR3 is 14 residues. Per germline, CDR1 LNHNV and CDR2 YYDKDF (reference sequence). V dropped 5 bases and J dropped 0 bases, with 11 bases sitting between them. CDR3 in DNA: TGTGCCACCAGCGGGGGGGGCAGCTCCTACGAGCAGTACTTC. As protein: CATSGGGSSYEQYF.

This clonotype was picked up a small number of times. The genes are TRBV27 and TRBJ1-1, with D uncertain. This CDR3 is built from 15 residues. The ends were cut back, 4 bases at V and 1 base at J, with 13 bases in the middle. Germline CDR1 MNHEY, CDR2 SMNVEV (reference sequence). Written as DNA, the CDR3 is TGTGCCAGCAGTTCCCTATCCGTTGGGAACACTGAAGCTTTCTTT. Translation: CASSSLSVGNTEAFF.

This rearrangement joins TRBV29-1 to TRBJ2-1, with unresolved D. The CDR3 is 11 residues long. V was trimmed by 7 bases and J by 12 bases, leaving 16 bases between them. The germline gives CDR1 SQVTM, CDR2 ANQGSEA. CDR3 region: CSAPKAGRQFF. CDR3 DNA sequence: TGCAGCGCACCGAAAGCAGGAAGGCAGTTCTTC.

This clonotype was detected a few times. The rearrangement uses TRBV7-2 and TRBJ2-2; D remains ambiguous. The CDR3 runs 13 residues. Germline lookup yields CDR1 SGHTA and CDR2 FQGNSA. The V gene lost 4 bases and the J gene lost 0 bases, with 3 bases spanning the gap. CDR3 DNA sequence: TGTGCCAGCAGCTGGGCGAACACCGGGGAGCTGTTTTTT. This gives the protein CASSWANTGELFF.

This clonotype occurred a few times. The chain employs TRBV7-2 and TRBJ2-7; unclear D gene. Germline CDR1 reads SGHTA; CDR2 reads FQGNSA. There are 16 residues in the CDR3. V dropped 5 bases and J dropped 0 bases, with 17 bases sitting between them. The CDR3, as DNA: TGTGCCAGCAGCCCCCTCCAGATAAGAAGCTCCTACGAGCAGTACTTC. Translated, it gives CASSPLQIRSSYEQYF.

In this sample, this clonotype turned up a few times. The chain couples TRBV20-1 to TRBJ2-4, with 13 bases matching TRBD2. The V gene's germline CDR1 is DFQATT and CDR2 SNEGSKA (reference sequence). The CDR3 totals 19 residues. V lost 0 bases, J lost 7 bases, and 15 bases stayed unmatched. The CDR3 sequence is CSAREFEKLAGGLLNIQYF. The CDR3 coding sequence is TGCAGTGCTAGAGAGTTCGAAAAACTAGCGGGAGGGCTCTTGAACATTCAGTACTTC.

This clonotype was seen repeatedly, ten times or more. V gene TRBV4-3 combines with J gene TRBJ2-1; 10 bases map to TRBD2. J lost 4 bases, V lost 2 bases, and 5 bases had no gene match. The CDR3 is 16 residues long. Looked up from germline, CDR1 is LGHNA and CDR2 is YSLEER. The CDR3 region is CASSQRGLADYNEQFF. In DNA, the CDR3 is TGCGCCAGCAGCCAACGAGGACTAGCGGATTACAATGAGCAGTTCTTC.